This T cell receptor (beta chain) was identified in a study of blood T cell repertoires in COVID-19. On the study more broadly: Italy, Spain and the United States were the sources of the convalescent and acute COVID-19 samples. T cells, B-cell-depleted T cells, or PBMCs provided the cDNA or gDNA that served as material.

As processed by the authors: From reference gene primer amplification, estimates of nucleated cell counts were derived. Repertoires were generated with immunoSEQ multiplex PCR, while TCRdb's copy carries only in-frame clones and drops some. The DNA was the basis for D and trimming; V, J and clone size are from that table. The sample has 200,000 to 300,000 clones, just under 85% seen once. Trimming cost V 3 bases and J 6 bases, with 14 bases left between them. Germline V lookup: CDR1 MDHEN, CDR2 SYDVKM. The CDR3 extends over 15 amino acids. Sequencing was done on a sample of peripheral blood. The chain combines TRBV28 with TRBJ2-2; D may be TRBD1 (6 bases). The receptor comes from a woman older than 75 with acute or convalescent COVID-19. The CDR3 region is CASSLASRGPGELFF. The CDR3 nucleotides read TGTGCCAGCAGTTTGGCCTCCAGGGGCCCCGGGGAGCTGTTTTTT.